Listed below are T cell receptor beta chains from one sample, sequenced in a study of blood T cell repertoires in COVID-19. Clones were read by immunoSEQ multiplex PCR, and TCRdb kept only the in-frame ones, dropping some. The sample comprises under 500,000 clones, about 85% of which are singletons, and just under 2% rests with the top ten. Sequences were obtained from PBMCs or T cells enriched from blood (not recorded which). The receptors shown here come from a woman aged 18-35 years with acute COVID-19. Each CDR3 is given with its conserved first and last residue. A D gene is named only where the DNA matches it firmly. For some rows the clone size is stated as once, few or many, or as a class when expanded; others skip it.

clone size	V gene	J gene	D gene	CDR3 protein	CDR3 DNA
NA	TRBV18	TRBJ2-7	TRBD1	CASSPPGQYEQYF	TGTGCCAGCTCACCACCGGGACAGTACGAGCAGTACTTC
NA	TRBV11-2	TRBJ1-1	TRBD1	CASSTGTGEAFF	TGTGCCAGCAGTACCGGGACAGGTGAAGCTTTCTTT
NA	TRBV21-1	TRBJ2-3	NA	CAILIGTSGRPPQDTDTQYF	TGTGCCATCCTAATTGGGACTAGCGGGAGACCGCCCCAGGATACAGATACGCAGTATTTT
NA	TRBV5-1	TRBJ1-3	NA	CASSLDRPTYSGNTIYF	TGCGCCAGCAGCTTGGATCGCCCCACTTACTCTGGAAACACCATATATTTT
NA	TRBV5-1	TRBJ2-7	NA	CASSSGYNEQYF	TGCGCCAGCAGTTCAGGGTATAACGAGCAGTACTTC
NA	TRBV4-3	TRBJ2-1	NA	CASRKAGEANEQFF	TGCGCCAGCAGAAAGGCAGGGGAAGCGAATGAGCAGTTCTTC
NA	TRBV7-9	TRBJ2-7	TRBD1	CASSLSQGGQGYEQYF	TGTGCCAGCAGCTTATCGCAGGGGGGACAGGGCTACGAGCAGTACTTC
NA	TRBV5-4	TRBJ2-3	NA	CASSSQHTDTQYF	TGTGCCAGCAGTTCACAGCACACAGATACGCAGTATTTT
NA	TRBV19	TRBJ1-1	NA	CASSVPPGRNTEAFF	TGTGCCAGTAGTGTCCCCCCCGGGAGGAACACTGAAGCTTTCTTT
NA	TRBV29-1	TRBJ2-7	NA	CSVEVTTSAYEQYF	TGCAGCGTTGAAGTGACAACTTCGGCCTACGAGCAGTACTTC
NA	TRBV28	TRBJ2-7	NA	CASSLDSSYEQYF	TGTGCCAGCAGTCTGGACAGCTCCTACGAGCAGTACTTC
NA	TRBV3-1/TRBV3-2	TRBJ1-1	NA	CASRQQGNTEAFF	TGTGCCAGCAGACAACAGGGGAACACTGAAGCTTTCTTT
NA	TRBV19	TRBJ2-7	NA	CASSIDKGAYEQYF	TGTGCCAGTAGTATTGACAAGGGGGCCTACGAGCAGTACTTC
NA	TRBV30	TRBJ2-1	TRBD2	CAWIRASGPYNEQFF	TGTGCCTGGATTAGGGCTAGCGGGCCTTACAATGAGCAGTTCTTC
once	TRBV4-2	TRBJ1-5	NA	CASSQDVRSNQPQHF	TGTGCCAGCAGCCAAGATGTCCGGAGCAATCAGCCCCAGCATTTT
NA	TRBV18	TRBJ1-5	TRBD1	CASSQQGAGSNQPQHF	TGTGCCAGCTCTCAACAGGGGGCAGGAAGCAATCAGCCCCAGCATTTT
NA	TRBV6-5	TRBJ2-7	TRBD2	CASRQPSGRGDEQYF	TGTGCCAGCAGGCAACCTAGCGGGAGAGGAGACGAGCAGTACTTC
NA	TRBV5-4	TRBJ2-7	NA	CASSSPRDYEQYF	TGTGCCAGCAGCTCCCCCCGCGATTACGAGCAGTACTTC
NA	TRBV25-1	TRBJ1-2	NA	CASSATVRGGYGYTF	TGTGCCAGCAGTGCGACCGTCAGGGGTGGGTATGGCTACACCTTC
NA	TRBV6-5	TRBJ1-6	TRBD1	CASSYSGQGLSPLHF	TGTGCCAGCAGTTACTCAGGACAGGGGCTGTCACCCCTCCACTTT
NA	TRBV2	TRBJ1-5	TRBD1	CASSERIGQGQPQHF	TGTGCCAGCAGTGAGCGGATTGGACAGGGTCAGCCCCAGCATTTT
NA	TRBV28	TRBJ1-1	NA	CASTRAAKAFF	TGTGCCAGCACTCGAGCCGCCAAAGCTTTCTTT
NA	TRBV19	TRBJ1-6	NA	CASSMGVRGNYNSPLHF	TGTGCCAGTAGCATGGGGGTTCGGGGGAATTATAATTCACCCCTCCACTTT
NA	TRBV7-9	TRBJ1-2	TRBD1	CASSLGQGTGYTF	TGTGCCAGCAGCCTAGGACAGGGGACCGGCTACACCTTC
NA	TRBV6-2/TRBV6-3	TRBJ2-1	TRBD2	CASSRRTIGLAGGLYEQFF	TGTGCCAGCAGTCGTCGAACTATAGGACTAGCGGGGGGGCTGTATGAGCAGTTCTTC
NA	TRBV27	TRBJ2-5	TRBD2	CASSSRRLAEETQYF	TGTGCCAGCAGCTCACGAAGACTAGCGGAAGAGACCCAGTACTTC
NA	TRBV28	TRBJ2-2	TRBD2	CASSPPLAGDYGGELFF	TGTGCCAGCAGCCCTCCACTAGCGGGAGACTATGGTGGGGAGCTGTTTTTT
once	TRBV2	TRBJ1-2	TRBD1	CASSQTGGYGYTF	TGTGCCAGCAGTCAGACAGGGGGCTATGGCTACACCTTC
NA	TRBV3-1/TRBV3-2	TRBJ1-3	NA	CASSKGDTIYF	TGTGCCAGCAGTAAAGGAGACACCATATATTTT
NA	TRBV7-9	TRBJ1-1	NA	CASSLGAWQEAFF	TGTGCCAGCAGCTTAGGGGCGTGGCAGGAAGCTTTCTTT
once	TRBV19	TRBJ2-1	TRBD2	CASTDQAGLAGVRHNEQFF	TGTGCCAGTACCGATCAGGCGGGACTAGCGGGAGTGCGACACAATGAGCAGTTCTTC
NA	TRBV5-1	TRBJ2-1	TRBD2	CASSFSGGREQFF	TGCGCCAGCAGCTTTTCGGGAGGAAGGGAGCAGTTCTTC
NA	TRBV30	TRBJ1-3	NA	CAWSDNSLIGNTIYF	TGTGCCTGGAGCGATAATTCCCTAATTGGAAACACCATATATTTT
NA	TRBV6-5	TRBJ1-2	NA	CASSSFYPNSAGYTF	TGTGCCAGCAGTTCCTTCTATCCTAATTCCGCGGGCTACACCTTC
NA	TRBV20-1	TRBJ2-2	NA	CSATGIGELFF	TGCAGTGCTACAGGGATCGGGGAGCTGTTTTTT
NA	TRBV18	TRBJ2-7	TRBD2	CASSPTSGKYEQYF	TGTGCCAGCTCACCGACTAGCGGAAAATACGAGCAGTACTTC
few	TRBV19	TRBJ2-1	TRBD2	CASREREQIYNEQFF	TGTGCCAGTAGGGAGCGGGAGCAAATCTACAATGAGCAGTTCTTC
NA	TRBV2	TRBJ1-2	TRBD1	CASSPGQGDYGYTF	TGTGCCAGCAGCCCGGGACAGGGCGACTATGGCTACACCTTC
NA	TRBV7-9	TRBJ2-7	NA	CASSLSASYRSYEQYF	TGTGCCAGCAGCTTATCCGCCAGCTACAGATCCTACGAGCAGTACTTC
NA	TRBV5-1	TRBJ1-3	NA	CASSLDWGNGGRGNTIYF	TGCGCCAGCAGCTTGGATTGGGGGAATGGAGGGAGAGGAAACACCATATATTTT
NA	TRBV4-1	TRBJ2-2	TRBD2	CASSQRVSAGATTGELFF	TGCGCCAGCAGCCAAAGGGTCTCCGCGGGAGCTACCACCGGGGAGCTGTTTTTT
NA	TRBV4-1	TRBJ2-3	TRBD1	CASSLRTGSTDTQYF	TGCGCCAGCAGCCTTAGGACAGGGAGTACAGATACGCAGTATTTT
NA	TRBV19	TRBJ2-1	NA	CASSIAPRVSYNEQFF	TGTGCCAGTAGTATAGCCCCGAGAGTCTCCTACAATGAGCAGTTCTTC
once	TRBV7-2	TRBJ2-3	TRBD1	CASSFKAGTGADTQYF	TGTGCCAGCAGCTTTAAAGCCGGGACAGGGGCAGATACGCAGTATTTT
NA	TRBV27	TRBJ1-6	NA	CASSQMTGSYNSPLHF	TGTGCCAGCAGTCAGATGACAGGAAGCTATAATTCACCCCTCCACTTT
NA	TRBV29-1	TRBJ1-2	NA	CSVEQANYGYTF	TGCAGCGTTGAACAGGCTAACTATGGCTACACCTTC
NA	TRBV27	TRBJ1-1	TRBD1	CASSLTGGWNTEAFF	TGTGCCAGCAGTTTGACAGGGGGCTGGAACACTGAAGCTTTCTTT
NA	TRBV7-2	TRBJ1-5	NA	CASSREGGDQPQHF	TGTGCCAGCAGCAGGGAGGGTGGAGATCAGCCCCAGCATTTT
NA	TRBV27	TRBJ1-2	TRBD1	CASSSGGQGARDYGYTF	TGTGCCAGCAGTAGCGGGGGGCAGGGGGCGCGTGACTATGGCTACACCTTC
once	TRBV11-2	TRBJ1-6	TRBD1	CASSLGAGGNSPLHF	TGTGCCAGCAGCTTAGGGGCAGGGGGCAATTCACCCCTCCACTTT
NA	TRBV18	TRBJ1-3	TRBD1	CASSPRSTGTGNTIYF	TGTGCCAGCTCACCACGATCGACAGGGACTGGAAACACCATATATTTT
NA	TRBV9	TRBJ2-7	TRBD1	CASSKRDRGLYEQYF	TGTGCCAGCAGCAAGCGGGACAGGGGGCTCTACGAGCAGTACTTC
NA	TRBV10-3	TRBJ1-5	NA	CAIGREVNQPQHF	TGTGCCATCGGCAGGGAAGTAAATCAGCCCCAGCATTTT
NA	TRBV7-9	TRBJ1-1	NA	CASLDSLSPEAFF	TGTGCCAGCCTGGACAGTCTCTCGCCTGAAGCTTTCTTT
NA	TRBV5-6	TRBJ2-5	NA	CASSSDYGQVNLQETQYF	TGTGCCAGCAGCTCGGACTACGGACAGGTGAATCTCCAAGAGACCCAGTACTTC
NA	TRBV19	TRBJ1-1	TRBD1	CASTTLPGQGAEAFF	TGTGCCAGTACTACCCTACCGGGACAGGGGGCGGAAGCTTTCTTT